The clone carrying this T cell receptor beta chain appeared once. This record comes from a study of cytotoxic CD8 clonotypes in ibrutinib-treated CLL. On the study more broadly: Partial responses totalled approximately 25 and complete responses 2; after median 68 months, 14 remained remitted and roughly twelve progressed.

Some clones are missing from TCRdb's copy, which holds only in-frame ones; the method was immunoSEQ multiplex PCR. This repertoire shows more than 110,000 clones, approximately 90% found once; its top ten account for 10% to 12%. Germline V lookup: CDR1 SGHTA, CDR2 FQGNSA. The ends were cut back, 4 bases at V and 8 bases at J, with 15 bases in the middle. The CDR3 length is 14 residues. The sequenced sample was PBMCs, obtained after 12 months of ibrutinib treatment. The TCR sequence derives from a human donor with chronic lymphocytic leukemia. V gene TRBV7-2 combines with J gene TRBJ1-5, with D perhaps matching TRBD1 (5 bases). The CDR3 here is CASSWDGGKEPQHF. The CDR3 DNA sequence: TGTGCCAGCAGCTGGGACGGAGGAAAGGAGCCCCAGCATTTT.